A single sample is the source of the 29 T cell receptor beta chains below, sequenced in a study of cytomegalovirus exposure and HLA in healthy donors. 60 Vbeta and 13 Jbeta primers were used in PCR. The protocol was immunoSEQ multiplex PCR, while the TCRdb copy is restricted to in-frame clones and leaves out a portion. The sample has approximately 100,000 clones, 65% to 80% seen once. The sample taken for sequencing was PBMCs. The receptors originated from a woman aged 40 to 55 in good health and CMV-seronegative.

CDR3 amino acids: CASSPRGGSMDTEAFF. CDR3 DNA: TGTGCCAGCAGCCCGAGGGGGGGTTCCATGGACACTGAAGCTTTCTTT. V is TRBV9 and J is TRBJ1-1; possibly TRBD1 for D (6 bases). Trimming left V 4 bases short and J 3 bases short, with 19 bases between. Germline V gene sequence: CDR1 SGDLS, CDR2 YYNGEE. The CDR3 runs to 16 residues.

In this sample, this clone turned up a few times. V is TRBV7-2 and J is TRBJ1-1; a weak D match, TRBD1 (5 bases). Trimming removed 1 base from V and 5 bases from J, with 11 bases in between. The CDR3 covers 14 residues. Germline loops: CDR1 SGHTA, CDR2 FQGNSA. As DNA, the CDR3 is TGTGCCAGCAGCTTAGACGGGGGGAAGACTGAAGCTTTCTTT. It encodes CASSLDGGKTEAFF.

The chain carries TRBV2 and TRBJ2-3, with D perhaps TRBD1 (6 bases). Trimming removed 7 bases at V and 1 base at J, with 12 bases between. This CDR3 spans 14 amino acids. Looked up from germline, CDR1 is SNHLY and CDR2 is FYNNEI. CDR3 sequence reads: CASILDSGTDTQYF. The CDR3 bases are TGTGCCAGCATATTGGACAGTGGCACAGATACGCAGTATTTT.

The CDR3 region is CASRLDVSEQFF. The CDR3 nucleotides are TGTGCCAGCAGACTAGATGTTAGTGAGCAGTTCTTC. The chain couples TRBV2 to TRBJ2-1, with a weak D call TRBD2 (5 bases). The CDR3 is made up of 12 amino acids. V lost 6 bases, J lost 9 bases, and 12 bases lay in between. Looked up from germline, CDR1 is SNHLY and CDR2 is FYNNEI.

The table lists this clone with a count of one. The rearrangement joins TRBV7-9 to TRBJ2-2, with D perhaps matching TRBD1 (6 bases). The germline CDR1 and CDR2 sequences are SEHNR and FQNEAQ (reference sequence). The V gene lost 4 bases and the J gene lost 7 bases, with 16 bases spanning the gap. The CDR3 covers 15 residues. The CDR3 region is CASSSNTGHDGELFF. The CDR3 region has the DNA TGTGCCAGCAGCTCAAACACAGGGCACGACGGGGAGCTGTTTTTT.

The V call is TRBV30, the J call TRBJ1-2, with D uncertain. Germline CDR1 GTSNPN, CDR2 SVGIG (reference sequence). This CDR3 region has 12 residues. The V end was cut by 4 bases, the J end by 3 bases, with 9 bases between. CDR3 nucleotides: TGTGCCTGGACACCGGAGGACTATGGCTACACCTTC. Protein sequence: CAWTPEDYGYTF.

V gene TRBV15 combines with J gene TRBJ2-7; D may be TRBD2 (6 bases). V lost 1 base, J lost 3 bases, and 13 bases lay in between. This CDR3 comprises 15 residues. The germline V gene has CDR1 LNHNV and CDR2 YYDKDF (reference sequence). The CDR3 bases are TGTGCCACCAGCAGAGGGGGGGTCCAGGGCTACGAGCAGTACTTC. Its protein product is CATSRGGVQGYEQYF. Full variable domain (missing parts from reference TRBV15 and TRBJ2-7): DAMVIQNPRYQVTQFGKPVTLSCSQTLNHNVMYWYQQKSSQAPKLLFHYYDKDFNNEADTPDNFQSRRPNTSFCFLDIRSPGLGDTAMYLCATSRGGVQGYEQYFGPGTRLTVT.

The gene calls are TRBV9 and TRBJ2-5, with 7 nucleotides matching TRBD2. This CDR3 is 13 amino acids long. The germline CDR1 and CDR2 sequences are SGDLS and YYNGEE. J was trimmed by 9 bases and V by 4 bases; bases with no gene match: 9. The CDR3 coding sequence is TGTGCCAGCAGCTCCAGGGTGGGGGGGGCCCAGTACTTC. Its protein product is CASSSRVGGAQYF.

This clone showed up just once. The gene calls are TRBV28 and TRBJ2-1; D might be TRBD2 (5 bases). V lost 6 bases and J lost 0, with 15 bases in between. The CDR3 has 16 amino acids. Germline V gene lookup returns CDR1 MDHEN and CDR2 SYDVKM. CDR3 protein: CASSLSRGSSYNEQFF. CDR3 DNA: TGTGCCAGCAGCCTCTCGAGAGGGAGCTCCTACAATGAGCAGTTCTTC.

Comment on this clone: Within the sample, other DNA sequences also encode this same CDR3. The chain uses TRBV11-2 and TRBJ2-1; 8 bases agree with TRBD2. The germline V gene encodes CDR1 SGHAT and CDR2 FQNNGV. V lost 1 base to trimming and J lost 4 bases; unmatched junction nucleotides: 0. CDR3 length: 14 residues. The CDR3 DNA reads as TGTGCCAGCAGCTTAGCGGGAGGGTACAATGAGCAGTTCTTC. Amino acids: CASSLAGGYNEQFF. Full variable domain (missing parts from reference TRBV11-2 and TRBJ2-1): EAGVAQSPRYKIIEKRQSVAFWCNPISGHATLYWYQQILGQGPKLLIQFQNNGVVDDSQLPKDRFSAERLKGVDSTLKIQPAKLEDSAVYLCASSLAGGYNEQFFGPGTRLTVL.

This chain links TRBV2 with TRBJ1-2; D call uncertain. CDR1 is SNHLY, CDR2 FYNNEI, per germline. With 5 bases removed from V and 0 bases from J, the gap between germline ends came to 10 bases. The CDR3 has 14 amino acids. The CDR3 DNA reads TGTGCCAGCAGTTGGACTGTAGCTAACTATGGCTACACCTTC. Protein product: CASSWTVANYGYTF.

The chain has TRBV5-6 and TRBJ1-2, with 8 bases aligning to TRBD1. Germline V CDR1 and CDR2: SGHDT, YYEEEE. Trimming took 3 bases from V and 4 from J; bases not matched to a gene: 8. The CDR3 runs to 15 residues. The CDR3: CASSSKQGGTYGYTF. CDR3 DNA sequence: TGTGCCAGCAGCTCCAAACAGGGGGGAACCTATGGCTACACCTTC.

This chain uses TRBV5-1 with TRBJ1-5, with D possibly matching TRBD1 (5 bases). Trimming took off 0 bases at V and 7 bases at J, with 14 bases between the two ends. There are 15 residues in the CDR3. The germline gives CDR1 SGHRS, CDR2 YFSETQ. The CDR3, as DNA: TGCGCCAGCAGCTTGGACCCGGGGGGTGGGCAGCCCCAGCATTTT. This encodes CASSLDPGGGQPQHF.

The chain links TRBV27 to TRBJ2-1, with 14 bases fitting TRBD2. V trimming: 5 bases; J trimming: 9 bases; junction bases outside the gene matches: 9. In germline, CDR1 is MNHEY, CDR2 SMNVEV (reference sequence). The CDR3 is 16 residues long. In DNA form, the CDR3 reads TGTGCCAGCAGTATCCCGACTAGCGGGGGGGCGGGTGAGCAGTTCTTC. Translation: CASSIPTSGGAGEQFF.

The V and J genes are TRBV7-8 and TRBJ2-1; no definite D call. V shed 5 bases and J shed 6 bases, with 20 bases lying between them. The germline gives CDR1 SGHVS, CDR2 FQNEAQ. The CDR3 totals 16 residues. As DNA, the CDR3 is TGTGCCAGCAGCACCCTACGAAACCGAGCCTCCAATGAGCAGTTCTTC. Protein: CASSTLRNRASNEQFF.

The V and J genes are TRBV6-1 and TRBJ2-2; perhaps TRBD2 as D (5 bases). There are 14 residues in the CDR3. Deletions cut 4 bases from V and 5 bases from J, with 11 bases between. CDR1 is MNHNS and CDR2 is SASEGT in the germline V gene. The CDR3 DNA follows: TGTGCCAGCAGTGCGGGATGGGGTACCGGGGAGCTGTTTTTT. It is translated as CASSAGWGTGELFF.

This chain joins TRBV7-6 and TRBJ2-7; weak D call: TRBD1 (6 bases). This CDR3 comprises 17 residues. Looked up from germline, CDR1 is SGHVS and CDR2 is FNYEAQ. Trimming took off 1 base at V and 2 bases at J, with 18 bases between the two ends. CDR3 coding DNA: TGTGCCAGCAGCTTAGTCCCAGGACAGTTCGGTACCTACGAGCAGTACTTC. It translates to CASSLVPGQFGTYEQYF.

This clone was seen once. V and J are TRBV7-6 and TRBJ2-2; TRBD2 matches at 8 bases. The CDR3 consists of 15 residues. Germline lookup yields CDR1 SGHVS and CDR2 FNYEAQ. With V trimmed by 8 bases and J by 1 base, 6 bases remained unmatched. CDR3 sequence (DNA): TGTGCCAGCTGCAGCGGGAGTGGGAACACCGGGGAGCTGTTTTTT. This translates into CASCSGSGNTGELFF.

The V call is TRBV28, the J call TRBJ2-1; 9 bases are a match to TRBD2. The CDR3 spans 15 residues. Trimming removed 5 bases from V and 6 bases from J; junction bases left unmatched: 8. From germline, CDR1 is MDHEN and CDR2 SYDVKM. CDR3 sequence reads: CASSGRSGRFNEQFF. The CDR3 DNA follows: TGTGCCAGCAGTGGACGGAGCGGGAGGTTCAATGAGCAGTTCTTC. Based on the CDR3 plus reference TRBV28 and TRBJ2-1, the full variable domain is DVKVTQSSRYLVKRTGEKVFLECVQDMDHENMFWYRQDPGLGLRLIYFSYDVKMKEKGDIPEGYSVSREKKERFSLILESASTNQTSMYLCASSGRSGRFNEQFFGPGTRLTVL.

The DNA of the CDR3 is TGTGCCAGCAGCCTTACCCGGTCGGGGAACACTGAAGCTTTCTTT. It codes for CASSLTRSGNTEAFF. The V gene is TRBV6-5, the J gene TRBJ1-1; D remains unclear. The germline V and J ends were trimmed by 6 bases and 1 base, with 15 bases remaining between them. The CDR3 is 15 residues long. Germline V gene data show CDR1 as MNHEY and CDR2 as SVGAGI.

This clone was detected once. The chain joins TRBV19 to TRBJ2-1; 11 nucleotides agree with TRBD1. V was pared by 5 bases and J by 9 bases, with 9 bases of the junction left unmatched. Germline V CDR1 and CDR2: LNHDA, SQIVND (reference sequence). This CDR3 is built from 15 residues. The CDR3: CASSWDRGSSSEQFF. The CDR3 DNA follows: TGTGCCAGTAGTTGGGACAGGGGGAGTTCTAGTGAGCAGTTCTTC.

The rearrangement links TRBV2 to TRBJ2-1; weak D call: TRBD2 (6 bases). The CDR3 has 13 residues. Germline V gives CDR1 SNHLY, CDR2 FYNNEI. Deletions cut 9 bases from V and 7 bases from J, with 16 bases between. The CDR3 spells CASGRRDINEQFF. CDR3 sequence (DNA): TGTGCCAGTGGCCGGCGGGATATAAATGAGCAGTTCTTC.

The J gene is TRBJ2-7, the V gene TRBV15, with TRBD1 matching over 8 bases. The junction had 3 bases not matched to a gene; V was cut back by 1 base and J by 4 bases. The CDR3 runs to 14 residues. Germline lookup yields CDR1 LNHNV and CDR2 YYDKDF (reference sequence). CDR3 amino acids: CATSRARGLYEQYF. The CDR3 DNA sequence: TGTGCCACCAGCAGAGCCAGGGGGCTTTACGAGCAGTACTTC.

V and J are TRBV5-5 and TRBJ2-1; 10 bases match TRBD1. Germline V lookup: CDR1 SGHKS, CDR2 YYEKEE (reference sequence). The V segment lost 4 bases and the J segment 9 bases; nucleotides outside the gene matches: 10. The CDR3 runs 15 residues. CDR3 in DNA: TGTGCCAGCAGCGGGACAGGGGCGGGTAAGAGTGAGCAGTTCTTC. It specifies CASSGTGAGKSEQFF.

V usage is TRBV7-2 and J usage is TRBJ2-7; 8 bases fit TRBD2. Unmatched junction bases numbered 9, after V lost 2 bases and J lost 3 bases. This CDR3 contains 16 residues. Per the germline V gene, CDR1 is SGHTA and CDR2 is FQGNSA. The CDR3 DNA is TGTGCCAGCAGCTTAAACCCCGGGGGGGAACTCTACGAGCAGTACTTC. It is translated as CASSLNPGGELYEQYF.

The CDR3 protein is CATARGGTEAFF. The CDR3 bases are TGTGCCACCGCCCGGGGAGGAACTGAAGCTTTCTTT. This rearrangement joins TRBV19 to TRBJ1-1; D ambiguous. Trimming shortened V by 10 bases and J by 5 bases, and 14 bases separated the two germline ends. This CDR3 contains 12 residues. Germline CDR1 and CDR2: LNHDA and SQIVND (reference sequence).

J is TRBJ2-3 and V is TRBV18, with D tentatively TRBD1 (6 bases). This CDR3 has 15 residues. The germline V gene has CDR1 KGHSH and CDR2 LQKENI. V shed 1 base and J shed 1 base, with 9 bases lying between them. The CDR3 bases are TGTGCCAGCTCACCACGGGACACCCGCACAGATACGCAGTATTTT. Protein: CASSPRDTRTDTQYF.

This clone was observed a single time. The V gene is TRBV7-2, the J gene TRBJ2-7, with 8 bases aligning to TRBD2. This CDR3 is built from 13 residues. Germline CDR1 and CDR2: SGHTA and FQGNSA. Trimming took 5 bases from V and 4 from J; bases not matched to a gene: 4. The CDR3 loop is CASSLTSVYEQYF. In DNA form, the CDR3 reads TGTGCCAGCAGCCTGACTAGCGTTTACGAGCAGTACTTC.

This chain links TRBV7-2 with TRBJ2-5; TRBD1 agrees at 10 bases. With 5 bases clipped from V and 5 bases from J, the junction kept 17 bases outside the gene matches. Germline values: CDR1 SGHTA, CDR2 FQGNSA. The CDR3 spans 18 residues. CDR3 DNA sequence: TGTGCCAGCAGCCCCAGGTGGGAGTCGACAGGGGGCAGGGAGACCCAGTACTTC. This gives the protein CASSPRWESTGGRETQYF.